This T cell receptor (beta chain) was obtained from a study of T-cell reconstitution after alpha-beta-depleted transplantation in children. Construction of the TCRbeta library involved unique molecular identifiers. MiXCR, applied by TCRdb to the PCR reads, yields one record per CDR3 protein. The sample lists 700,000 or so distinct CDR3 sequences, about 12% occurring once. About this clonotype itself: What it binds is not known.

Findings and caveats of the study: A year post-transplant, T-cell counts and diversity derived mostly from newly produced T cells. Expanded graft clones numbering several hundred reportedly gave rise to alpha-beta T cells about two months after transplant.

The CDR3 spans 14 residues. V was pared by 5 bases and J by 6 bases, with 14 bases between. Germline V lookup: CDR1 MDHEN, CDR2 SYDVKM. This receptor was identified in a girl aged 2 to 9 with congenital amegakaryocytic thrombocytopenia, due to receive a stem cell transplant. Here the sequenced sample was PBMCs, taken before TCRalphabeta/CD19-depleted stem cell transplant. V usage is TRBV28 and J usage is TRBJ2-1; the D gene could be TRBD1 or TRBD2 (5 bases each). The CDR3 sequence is CASSRGGRINEQFF. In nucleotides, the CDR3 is TGTGCCAGCAGTCGGGGCGGAAGAATCAATGAGCAGTTCTTC.